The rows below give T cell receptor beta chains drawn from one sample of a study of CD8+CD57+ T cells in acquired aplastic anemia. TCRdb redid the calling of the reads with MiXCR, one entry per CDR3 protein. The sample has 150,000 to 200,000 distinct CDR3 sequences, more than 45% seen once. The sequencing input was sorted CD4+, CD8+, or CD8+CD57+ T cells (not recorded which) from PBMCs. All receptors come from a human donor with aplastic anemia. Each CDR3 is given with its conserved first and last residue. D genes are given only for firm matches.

CDR3 protein: CASRPGQGTDTQYF
D gene: TRBD1
J gene: TRBJ2-3
V gene: TRBV12-3/TRBV12-4

CDR3 protein: CASSLRLAGVDNEQFF
D gene: TRBD2
J gene: TRBJ2-1
V gene: TRBV11-2

CDR3 protein: CASSYGTVTDTQYF
D gene: TRBD1
J gene: TRBJ2-3
V gene: TRBV6-6

CDR3 protein: CATRPGGLTDTQYF
D gene: TRBD2
J gene: TRBJ2-3
V gene: TRBV24-1

CDR3 protein: CATSRQGAYEQYF
D gene: TRBD1
J gene: TRBJ2-7
V gene: TRBV15

CDR3 protein: CATSDSTRGSTDTQYF
D gene: .
J gene: TRBJ2-3
V gene: TRBV24-1

CDR3 protein: CASSRLTSGSKGVEQFF
D gene: TRBD2
J gene: TRBJ2-1
V gene: TRBV11-1

CDR3 protein: CAISGLAGGIADTQYF
D gene: TRBD2
J gene: TRBJ2-3
V gene: TRBV10-3

CDR3 protein: CASSIMGQGMNEQYF
D gene: .
J gene: TRBJ2-7
V gene: TRBV19

CDR3 protein: CASTPWDGRSGNTIYF
D gene: .
J gene: TRBJ1-3
V gene: TRBV6-1

CDR3 protein: CASSPNLGGSTDTQYF
D gene: .
J gene: TRBJ2-3
V gene: TRBV7-9

CDR3 protein: CASREDSYEQYF
D gene: .
J gene: TRBJ2-7
V gene: TRBV2

CDR3 protein: CASSVDTGNSPLHF
D gene: .
J gene: TRBJ1-6
V gene: TRBV9

CDR3 protein: CASSFGLAGGTDTQYF
D gene: TRBD2
J gene: TRBJ2-3
V gene: TRBV11-2

CDR3 protein: CASSLATGPNTEAFF
D gene: TRBD1
J gene: TRBJ1-1
V gene: TRBV7-7

CDR3 protein: CAIRFEGGFEQYF
D gene: .
J gene: TRBJ2-7
V gene: TRBV10-3

CDR3 protein: CAGSSGTGGTEAFF
D gene: TRBD1
J gene: TRBJ1-1
V gene: TRBV7-2

CDR3 protein: CASRGTGNDSPLHF
D gene: .
J gene: TRBJ1-6
V gene: TRBV9

CDR3 protein: CSAGLGPRNTIYF
D gene: .
J gene: TRBJ1-3
V gene: TRBV20-1

CDR3 protein: CARSDRGPTDTQYF
D gene: TRBD1
J gene: TRBJ2-3
V gene: TRBV5-1

CDR3 protein: CSAHSGGNTGELFF
D gene: TRBD2
J gene: TRBJ2-2
V gene: TRBV20-1

CDR3 protein: CATSAAGGYTDTQFF
D gene: TRBD2
J gene: TRBJ2-3
V gene: TRBV24-1

CDR3 protein: CASSIVSGPEQYF
D gene: .
J gene: TRBJ2-7
V gene: TRBV19

CDR3 protein: CAISEATSGGEQYF
D gene: TRBD2
J gene: TRBJ2-3
V gene: TRBV2

CDR3 protein: CASSLDRTSYEQYF
D gene: TRBD2
J gene: TRBJ2-7
V gene: TRBV5-8

CDR3 protein: CASSSGTGQETQYF
D gene: TRBD1
J gene: TRBJ2-5
V gene: TRBV12-3/TRBV12-4

CDR3 protein: CASSLGEVRETQYF
D gene: .
J gene: TRBJ2-5
V gene: TRBV28

CDR3 protein: CSVPLLAGGNTDTQYF
D gene: TRBD2
J gene: TRBJ2-3
V gene: TRBV29-1

CDR3 protein: CASSTIGGLSPEQYF
D gene: .
J gene: .
V gene: TRBV7-2

CDR3 protein: CASSGAQIRLGISPLHF
D gene: .
J gene: TRBJ1-6
V gene: TRBV11-2

CDR3 protein: CSVRTDGVNSPLHF
D gene: .
J gene: TRBJ1-6
V gene: TRBV29-1

CDR3 protein: CASTSRGELFF
D gene: .
J gene: TRBJ2-2
V gene: TRBV12-3/TRBV12-4

CDR3 protein: CASRRTGGAYGYTF
D gene: .
J gene: TRBJ1-2
V gene: TRBV10-3

CDR3 protein: CASSSVDKRGEKLFF
D gene: .
J gene: TRBJ1-4
V gene: TRBV12-3/TRBV12-4

CDR3 protein: CASSLRDRGGYEQYF
D gene: TRBD1
J gene: TRBJ2-7
V gene: TRBV5-1

CDR3 protein: CASSMNTEAFF
D gene: .
J gene: TRBJ1-1
V gene: TRBV19

CDR3 protein: CASTGGELSTEAFF
D gene: .
J gene: TRBJ1-1
V gene: TRBV2

CDR3 protein: CASSPAEDRVTYF
D gene: TRBD1
J gene: TRBJ2-5
V gene: TRBV5-1

CDR3 protein: CASSINGVPAEQYF
D gene: .
J gene: TRBJ2-7
V gene: TRBV19

CDR3 protein: CASSRQQGANYGYTF
D gene: TRBD1
J gene: TRBJ1-2
V gene: TRBV11-2

CDR3 protein: CATSEGGERYGYTF
D gene: .
J gene: TRBJ1-2
V gene: TRBV24-1

CDR3 protein: CASSPGVGNTIYF
D gene: .
J gene: TRBJ1-3
V gene: TRBV9

CDR3 protein: CASSFTGGDTGELFF
D gene: TRBD1
J gene: TRBJ2-2
V gene: TRBV5-1

CDR3 protein: CASRGTSALSGNTIYF
D gene: .
J gene: TRBJ1-3
V gene: TRBV2

CDR3 protein: CSADEQGTDTQYF
D gene: .
J gene: TRBJ2-3
V gene: TRBV29-1

CDR3 protein: CASSHWTSGRGVSSYNEQFF
D gene: TRBD2
J gene: TRBJ2-1
V gene: TRBV6-2/TRBV6-3

CDR3 protein: CASSDSGSGETQYF
D gene: TRBD2
J gene: TRBJ2-5
V gene: TRBV19

CDR3 protein: CATSRDQGSYYGYTF
D gene: .
J gene: TRBJ1-2
V gene: TRBV15

CDR3 protein: CASSLGQEETQYF
D gene: .
J gene: TRBJ2-5
V gene: TRBV7-3

CDR3 protein: CASSESLVNEQYF
D gene: .
J gene: TRBJ2-7
V gene: TRBV6-1